This T cell receptor beta chain stems from a study of blood T cell repertoires in COVID-19. Followed longitudinally, the Seattle patients had been enrolled during active infection. In the original workflow: Counts of nucleated cells, estimated from reference gene primer amplification, were obtained. Clones were read by immunoSEQ multiplex PCR, and TCRdb kept only the in-frame ones, dropping some. V and J calls and clone size follow that table, whereas D and trimming were derived from the DNA. The table shows approximately 210,000 clones, with 94% occurring only once. Sequences were obtained from peripheral blood. The clonotype originates from a man between 25 and 39 years old with COVID-19, enrolled during active disease.

The CDR3 sequence is CASRGHTDNSPLHF. The CDR3 DNA reads TGTGCCAGCAGAGGTCACACAGACAATTCACCCCTCCACTTT. The chain couples TRBV2 to TRBJ1-6; the D is unclear. The germline gives CDR1 SNHLY, CDR2 FYNNEI. The CDR3 totals 14 residues. Trimming left V 6 bases short and J 7 bases short, with 13 bases between.